This T cell receptor (beta chain) stems from a study of technical replicates of blood from several donors. The count of this clone is one. The junction had 17 bases not matched to a gene; V was cut back by 3 bases and J by 13 bases. The CDR3 sequence is 16 residues long. Libraries were prepared by immunoSEQ multiplex PCR; TCRdb keeps only in-frame clonotypes and omits some of them. Altogether around 73,000 clones are present, roughly nine tenths being singletons, with the ten largest covering 4.7%. The sample comprised PBMCs. V and J are TRBV5-3 and TRBJ1-2; 11 nucleotides agree with TRBD1. TRBV5-3 is identified as an open reading frame with a role that is uncertain. The source of this sequence is a human donor in good health. Some clones in this sample may be carry-over from other donors' samples. CDR3 sequence reads: CARSCSTKPGQGGGTF. CDR3 nucleotide sequence: TGTGCCAGAAGCTGTTCCACCAAACCGGGACAGGGGGGCGGCACCTTC.